A selection of T cell receptor beta chains follows, all from one sample in a study of a mutant IDH1 vaccine in newly diagnosed glioma. No antigen has been identified for these receptors. Assay used: immunoSEQ multiplex PCR; TCRdb lists only in-frame clones, some missing. Of about 68,000 clones in the sample, roughly 84% were seen once. The sample here was PBMCs, taken from a glioma patient whose treatment included an IDH1 peptide vaccine. The receptor source for this set is a man aged 18 to 30 with glioma. The CDR3 runs from the conserved cysteine through the conserved F or W. D genes are given only for firm matches. Only some rows state a clone size, as once, few, many or a class for expanded clones.

abundance	d_gene	v_gene	j_gene	CDR3nt	CDR3aa
.	TRBD2	TRBV25-1	TRBJ2-3	TGTGCCACCCAACGGGAGGACCGCCTCACAGATACGCAGTATTTT	CATQREDRLTDTQYF
.	TRBD1	TRBV2	TRBJ1-6	TGTGCCAGCAGGGATAAGACAGGGGCTGATAATTCACCCCTCCACTTT	CASRDKTGADNSPLHF
once	.	TRBV19	TRBJ2-1	TGTGCCAGTAGTTTCGTAGCCTTTCCATACAATGAGCAGTTCTTC	CASSFVAFPYNEQFF
.	.	TRBV13	TRBJ1-3	TGTGCCAGCAGCTTAGTCAGGGAGAGAAACACCATATATTTT	CASSLVRERNTIYF
.	.	TRBV18	TRBJ1-1	TGTGCCAGCTCACCGCGGAACACTGAAGCTTTCTTT	CASSPRNTEAFF
once	TRBD1	TRBV7-8	TRBJ2-7	TGTGCCAGCAGCTTTATGACAGGGAACACCTACGAGCAGTACTTC	CASSFMTGNTYEQYF
.	.	TRBV11-2	TRBJ1-3	TGTGCCAGCAGTCGAATGACGGTTGGAAACACCATATATTTT	CASSRMTVGNTIYF
.	TRBD1	TRBV10-2	TRBJ2-7	TGCGCCAGCAGTTGGACAGGGGTGGGCGAGCAGTACTTC	CASSWTGVGEQYF
.	.	TRBV11-2	TRBJ2-6	TGTGCCAGCAGCCCTTGGGGGCTCTCTGGGGCCAACGTCCTGACTTTC	CASSPWGLSGANVLTF
.	.	TRBV10-2	TRBJ1-4	TGCGCCAGCGCCCAGACCGGGAATGAAAAACTGTTTTTT	CASAQTGNEKLFF
.	.	TRBV30	TRBJ1-4	TGTGCCTGGAGTGTTCAGGGGACTAATGAAAAACTGTTTTTT	CAWSVQGTNEKLFF
few	.	TRBV20-1	TRBJ2-2	TGCAGTGCGTTATGGACCGGGGAGCTGTTTTTT	CSALWTGELFF
few	.	TRBV4-3	TRBJ2-2	TGCGCCAGCAGCCCAAAGACAGGTCGGAGCACCGGGGAGCTGTTTTTT	CASSPKTGRSTGELFF
.	.	TRBV6-5	TRBJ1-4	TGTGCCAGCAGTGACGTAGCAACTAATGAAAAACTGTTTTTT	CASSDVATNEKLFF
few	TRBD2	TRBV11-2	TRBJ2-7	TGTGCCAGCAGCCTAAGCGGGGACGAGCAGTACTTC	CASSLSGDEQYF
.	TRBD2	TRBV5-1	TRBJ2-1	TGCGCCAGCAGCCCTCGGGGTAGCGGGAGCCGCACAAGCTCCTACAATGAGCAGTTCTTC	CASSPRGSGSRTSSYNEQFF
once	TRBD2	TRBV7-7	TRBJ2-5	TGTGCTAGCAGCCCAACCGGGACTAGGCAAGAGACCCAGTACTTC	CASSPTGTRQETQYF
.	.	TRBV5-1	TRBJ2-5	TGCGCCAGCTCCAACCTGGCGGGCCAAGAGACCCAGTACTTC	CASSNLAGQETQYF
.	TRBD1	TRBV19	TRBJ2-1	TGTGCCAGTAGATTAGGGACAGGGGGCTACAATGAGCAGTTCTTC	CASRLGTGGYNEQFF
.	TRBD1	TRBV15	TRBJ2-1	TGTGCCACCAGCAGAAAGAAGGTGTGGACAGGGGGGGTTAAGCAGTTCTTC	CATSRKKVWTGGVKQFF
.	TRBD1	TRBV11-2	TRBJ1-2	TGTGCCAGCAGCTCGTTTAACCGGGACAGTAGGAATAACTATGGCTACACCTTC	CASSSFNRDSRNNYGYTF
.	.	TRBV5-1	TRBJ1-6	TGCGCCAGCCAGACAGATTCGTATTCACCCCTCCACTTT	CASQTDSYSPLHF
.	TRBD1	TRBV6-1	TRBJ2-2	TGTGCCAGCCAGGGGGCTCTTGTGAACACCGGGGAGCTGTTTTTT	CASQGALVNTGELFF
.	.	TRBV4-3	TRBJ2-3	TGCGCCAGCAGCCCCCGGGACTCTGGGGGCACAGATACGCAGTATTTT	CASSPRDSGGTDTQYF
.	.	TRBV4-2	TRBJ1-1	TGTGCCAGCAGCCAGAGAGGAAGGTCGGGCACTGAAGCTTTCTTT	CASSQRGRSGTEAFF
.	.	TRBV5-4	TRBJ2-2	TGTGCCAGCAGCCCCCAGGGTGGGGGGCTAAACACCGGGGAGCTGTTTTTT	CASSPQGGGLNTGELFF
.	TRBD1	TRBV9	TRBJ1-3	TGTGCCAGCAGCGCGGACAGGGGGCCCTTAACGGACTCTGGAAACACCATATATTTT	CASSADRGPLTDSGNTIYF
once	TRBD1	TRBV19	TRBJ1-2	TGTGCCAGCACTCCTGCCGGGACAGGGGGTTATGGCTACACCTTC	CASTPAGTGGYGYTF
.	TRBD1	TRBV29-1	TRBJ2-1	TGCAGCGTTGGAGGCGGAGGGACAGGTTACAATGAGCAGTTCTTC	CSVGGGGTGYNEQFF
once	.	TRBV18	TRBJ2-6	TGTGCCAGCTCACCGTCCCTGGTTGGGGCCAACGTCCTGACTTTC	CASSPSLVGANVLTF
.	TRBD2	TRBV4-3	TRBJ2-3	TGCGCCAGCAGCCGTAGCGGGACACTCCTCGATACGCAGTATTTT	CASSRSGTLLDTQYF
.	.	TRBV27	TRBJ2-3	TGTGCCAGCAGCAGGCTTATGGGGGCGGCCACAGATACGCAGTATTTT	CASSRLMGAATDTQYF
.	.	TRBV7-9	TRBJ2-1	TGTGCCAGCAGCGGACGACGAAAAGGCGATGAGCAGTTCTTC	CASSGRRKGDEQFF
.	.	TRBV30	TRBJ2-3	TGTGCCTGGAGTGTTGGGGCCCTACTGACTAGCACAGATACGCAGTATTTT	CAWSVGALLTSTDTQYF
.	.	TRBV19	TRBJ2-7	TGTGCCAGTACTATTACCCCGGGAGCCCTCTACGAGCAGTACTTC	CASTITPGALYEQYF
.	.	TRBV10-2	TRBJ2-1	TGCGCCAGCAGTTCGGGCTCCTTCTCCTACAATGAGCAGTTCTTC	CASSSGSFSYNEQFF
.	.	TRBV28	TRBJ1-5	TGTGCCAGCAGTTTATTGAGCGAGGGGAGAGGGCAGCCCCAGCATTTT	CASSLLSEGRGQPQHF
.	TRBD1	TRBV7-9	TRBJ1-1	TGTGCCAGCAGCCAAGCCCTGACAGGGAGGAACACTGAAGCTTTCTTT	CASSQALTGRNTEAFF
.	.	TRBV7-2	TRBJ1-5	TGTGCCAGCAGCTTAGCGCCGGGCTATAGCAATCAGCCCCAGCATTTT	CASSLAPGYSNQPQHF
.	TRBD2	TRBV4-1	TRBJ2-5	TGCGCCAGCAGCCCCAAACTAGCGGGAGAAGAGACCCAGTACTTC	CASSPKLAGEETQYF
.	.	TRBV7-9	TRBJ1-5	TGTGCCAGCAGCTCCGACAACCAGCCCCAGCATTTT	CASSSDNQPQHF
once	.	TRBV18	TRBJ1-4	TGTGCCAGCTCCCCCCTTATTCCGGAAAAACTGTTTTTT	CASSPLIPEKLFF
.	.	TRBV28	TRBJ2-7	TGTGCCAGCAGCGGGGGTGGCAGCACCGAGCAGTACTTC	CASSGGGSTEQYF